This TCR beta chain was documented in a study of blood T cells in healthy people across ages. This clonotype was seen a few times. Germline loops: CDR1 SGHTA, CDR2 FQGTGA. The CDR3 totals 16 residues. Primers used in a second PCR of roughly 6 to 11 cycles were a sample-barcoded 5' primer and a J-beta primer mix. Every sample gave at least 2.5 million paired-end reads containing CDR3. TCRdb fed the 5' RACE reads into MiXCR, producing one record per CDR3 protein. The table records around 520,000 distinct CDR3 sequences, about 27% of them present only once. This same sample was also part of a study on T cells of mothers and their children.

The gene calls are TRBV7-3 and TRBJ2-5, with 12 bases identical to TRBD2. The end of the DNA is better explained by TRBJ2-1, so the J call may be wrong. The receptor comes from a boy aged 2-15 years in good health. Sequenced input: blood. The CDR3 here is CASSSRLAGAQNEQFF. CDR3 DNA: TGTGCCAGCAGCTCTAGACTAGCGGGGGCGCAGAATGAGCAGTTCTTC.